The present entry profiles one TCR beta chain with its context. Its target is unknown. These data originate in a study of T cell responses to AZD1222 COVID-19 vaccine. Trimming stripped 5 bases from V and 3 bases from J, with 11 bases between. Germline V gives CDR1 SGHNT, CDR2 YYREEE (reference sequence). This CDR3 is built from 13 residues. Here immunoSEQ multiplex PCR was the method, and the copy in TCRdb shows in-frame clones only, minus some. The sample lists more than 70,000 clones, roughly 84% occurring once. Findings and limits, study-wide: Mostly white British, mostly female donors; authors suggested clonal diversity may be underestimated. Spike-specific TCR breadth and depth both grew after two AZD1222 doses. Every sample of the repertoires postdated the peak T cell response. At baseline, just six AZD1222 recipients tested seropositive.

V is TRBV5-4 and J is TRBJ2-5, with D perhaps TRBD1 (5 bases). The sequence was collected from an adult in good health. The source was peripheral blood, collected on day 0 of AZD1222 vaccination. CDR3 sequence reads: CASSRTPEETQYF. CDR3 coding DNA: TGTGCCAGCAGTAGGACACCAGAAGAGACCCAGTACTTC.